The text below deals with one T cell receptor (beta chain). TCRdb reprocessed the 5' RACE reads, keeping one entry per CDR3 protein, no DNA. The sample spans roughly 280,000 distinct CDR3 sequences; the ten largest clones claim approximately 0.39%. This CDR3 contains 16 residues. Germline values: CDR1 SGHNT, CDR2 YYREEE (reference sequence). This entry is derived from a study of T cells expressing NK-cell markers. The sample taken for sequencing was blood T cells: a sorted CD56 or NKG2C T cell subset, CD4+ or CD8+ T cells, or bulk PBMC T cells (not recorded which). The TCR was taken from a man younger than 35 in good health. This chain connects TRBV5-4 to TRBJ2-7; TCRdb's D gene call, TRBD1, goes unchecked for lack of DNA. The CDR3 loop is CASSLEPGEVTHEQYF.